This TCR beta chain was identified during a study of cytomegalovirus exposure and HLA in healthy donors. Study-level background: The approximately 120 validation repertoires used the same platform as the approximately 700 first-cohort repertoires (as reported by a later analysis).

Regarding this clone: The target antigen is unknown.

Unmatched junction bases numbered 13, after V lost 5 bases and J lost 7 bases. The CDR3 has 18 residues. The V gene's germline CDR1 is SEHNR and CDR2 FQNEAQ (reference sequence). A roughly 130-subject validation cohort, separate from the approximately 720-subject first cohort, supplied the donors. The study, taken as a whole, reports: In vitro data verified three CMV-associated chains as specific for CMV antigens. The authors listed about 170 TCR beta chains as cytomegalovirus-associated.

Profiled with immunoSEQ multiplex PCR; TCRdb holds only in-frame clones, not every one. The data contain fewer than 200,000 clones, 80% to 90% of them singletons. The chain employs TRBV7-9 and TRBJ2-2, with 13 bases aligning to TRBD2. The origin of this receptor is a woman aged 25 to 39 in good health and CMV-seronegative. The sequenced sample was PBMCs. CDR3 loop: CASSPRTSGGAPGGELFF. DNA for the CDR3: TGTGCCAGCAGCCCACGAACTAGCGGGGGGGCCCCTGGCGGGGAGCTGTTTTTT. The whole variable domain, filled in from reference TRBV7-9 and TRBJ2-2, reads DTGVSQNPRHKITKRGQNVTFRCDPISEHNRLYWYRQTLGQGPEFLTYFQNEAQLEKSRLLSDRFSAERPKGSFSTLEIQRTEQGDSAMYLCASSPRTSGGAPGGELFFGEGSRLTVL.